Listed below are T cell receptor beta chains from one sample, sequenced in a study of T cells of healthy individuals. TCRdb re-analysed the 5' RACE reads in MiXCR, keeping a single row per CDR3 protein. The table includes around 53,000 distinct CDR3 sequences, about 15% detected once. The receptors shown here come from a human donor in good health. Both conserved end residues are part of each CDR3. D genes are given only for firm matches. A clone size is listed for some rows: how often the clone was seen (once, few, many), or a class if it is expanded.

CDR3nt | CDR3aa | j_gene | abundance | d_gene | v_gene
TGTGCCAGTAGCCCGGGACACGGATACTCTGGGGCCAACGTCCTGACTTTC | CASSPGHGYSGANVLTF | TRBJ2-6 | - | - | TRBV19
TGTGCCAGCAGCTTTGGACAGGGAATTTTAGGTGGCTACACCTTC | CASSFGQGILGGYTF | TRBJ1-2 | many | TRBD1 | TRBV5-6
TGTGCCAGCAGTTTAATATCCGATCAAAGCTCCTACGAGCAGTACTTC | CASSLISDQSSYEQYF | TRBJ2-7 | few | - | TRBV27
TGTGCCAGCAGCTTCGACAGGGGGCGAAAAGCTTTCTTT | CASSFDRGRKAFF | TRBJ1-1 | many | TRBD1 | TRBV7-2
TGTGCCAGCAGCCCTGGGCGGGGAGAGACCCAGTACTTC | CASSPGRGETQYF | TRBJ2-5 | many | - | TRBV5-4
TGTGCCATCAGCGGGACGGCCTATGGAATCGCCGGGGAGCTGTTTTTT | CAISGTAYGIAGELFF | TRBJ2-2 | - | - | TRBV10-3
TGTGCCAGCAGTATAGGGGTAGGGAGTCATTCACCCCTCCACTTT | CASSIGVGSHSPLHF | TRBJ1-6 | - | - | TRBV12-3/TRBV12-4
TGTGCCAGCAGCTTGGACAGGGGGACTACCACAGATACGCAGTATTTT | CASSLDRGTTTDTQYF | TRBJ2-3 | - | TRBD1 | TRBV7-2
TGTGCCAGCAGCTCTTTAGCTACGGACACCGGGGAGCTGTTTTTT | CASSSLATDTGELFF | TRBJ2-2 | many | - | TRBV7-6
TGTGCCAGCAGTAGAGCGGGGAGCTATGGCTACACCTTC | CASSRAGSYGYTF | TRBJ1-2 | many | - | TRBV7-9
TGTGCCAGCAGCCTGATCACAGATACGCAGTATTTT | CASSLITDTQYF | TRBJ2-3 | - | - | TRBV6-2/TRBV6-3
TGTGCCAGCAGCGCTAGATGGGCGTCCTACGAGCAGTACTTC | CASSARWASYEQYF | TRBJ2-7 | many | - | TRBV13
TGCGCCAGCAGCCAAGACGCATCGGGAGGTGTGAGGGAAAAACTGTTTTTT | CASSQDASGGVREKLFF | TRBJ1-4 | few | - | TRBV4-1
TGTGCCAGCAGCCGCTGGGGATCCTACGAGCAGTACTTC | CASSRWGSYEQYF | TRBJ2-7 | many | - | TRBV12-3/TRBV12-4
TGTGCCAGCAGCTTTATGGGGTTCGGTACTGAAGCTTTCTTT | CASSFMGFGTEAFF | TRBJ1-1 | few | - | TRBV5-4
TGTGCCAGCAGCTTAGGTCCCGGGATAAATTTT | CASSLGPGINF | TRBJ2-3 | few | - | TRBV7-2
TGTGCCAGCAGCGCTGGACAGGGGGGATCACCCCTCCACTTT | CASSAGQGGSPLHF | TRBJ1-6 | many | TRBD1 | TRBV7-9
TGTGCCAGCAGCTTCAGCGGGGGCACAGATACGCAGTATTTT | CASSFSGGTDTQYF | TRBJ2-3 | few | TRBD2 | TRBV5-4
TGCAGCGTTGAGTTGGGGCAAGAGACCCAGTACTTC | CSVELGQETQYF | TRBJ2-5 | many | - | TRBV29-1
TGTGCCAGCAGTCCTCGTTATGGCTACACCTTC | CASSPRYGYTF | TRBJ1-2 | - | - | TRBV2
TGTGCCAGCAGCTTAGTAGGGGGCGGAAATCAGCCCCAGCATTTT | CASSLVGGGNQPQHF | TRBJ1-5 | - | TRBD1 | TRBV7-2
TGTGCCAGCAGTCGTCAGGGGCACCAAGAGACCCAGTACTTC | CASSRQGHQETQYF | TRBJ2-5 | - | - | TRBV12-3/TRBV12-4
TGCGCCAGCAGCCGGGACCGAGATCAGCCCCAGCATTTT | CASSRDRDQPQHF | TRBJ1-5 | - | - | TRBV5-1
TGTGCCAGCAGTCTTCAGGATTTCGCTCAGCCCCAGCATTTT | CASSLQDFAQPQHF | TRBJ1-5 | - | - | TRBV6-2/TRBV6-3
TGTGCCAGCAGCTTCTGGGGACTAGCCGCAGATACGCAGTATTTT | CASSFWGLAADTQYF | TRBJ2-3 | many | TRBD2 | TRBV7-3
TGTGCCAGCAGTTACAGGCGGGGGGGGTCCACAGAGACCCAGTACTTC | CASSYRRGGSTETQYF | TRBJ2-5 | medium-sized | TRBD2 | TRBV6-5
TGCAGTGCAGCCGAACCCGGCGTGACAGCTTCAACTAATGAAAAACTGTTTTTT | CSAAEPGVTASTNEKLFF | TRBJ1-4 | many | - | TRBV20-1
TGTGCCAGCAGTGAAGAGGCTTATGGCTACACCTTC | CASSEEAYGYTF | TRBJ1-2 | many | - | TRBV2
TGTGCCAGCAGCGCTCTAGCGGGTTTCACCGGGGAGCTGTTTTTT | CASSALAGFTGELFF | TRBJ2-2 | few | TRBD2 | TRBV7-2
TGCAGTGCTACAAAGGACCGAGGGGGTTTGGCACAAGAGACCCAGTACTTC | CSATKDRGGLAQETQYF | TRBJ2-5 | many | - | TRBV20-1
TGTGCCAGCAGCTTAGGTGGGACAGGGACACTCGAGATGAACACTGAAGCTTTCTTT | CASSLGGTGTLEMNTEAFF | TRBJ1-1 | many | TRBD1 | TRBV13
TGTGCCAGCAGTAAATCCGGGACATTCTCTGGAAACACCATATATTTT | CASSKSGTFSGNTIYF | TRBJ1-3 | - | - | TRBV6-2/TRBV6-3
TGTGCCAGCAGTTCAATCGGGGCTCGGACTGAAGCTTTCTTT | CASSSIGARTEAFF | TRBJ1-1 | many | - | TRBV27
TGTGCCAGCAGTTACTCGACCTCCGGGACGAAAAATTCACCCCTCCACTTT | CASSYSTSGTKNSPLHF | TRBJ1-6 | few | - | TRBV6-5
TGTGCCAGCAGTGATAGCGTAACAGATAGCAATCAGCCCCAGCATTTT | CASSDSVTDSNQPQHF | TRBJ1-5 | - | - | TRBV6-1
TGCGCCAGCAGCCGGGACACTACTAGCACAGATACGCAGTATTTT | CASSRDTTSTDTQYF | TRBJ2-3 | few | - | TRBV4-3
TGTGCCAGCAGCCCCCCCAGGGGAGTGAACACTGAAGCTTTCTTT | CASSPPRGVNTEAFF | TRBJ1-1 | many | - | TRBV9
TGTGCCAGCAGCTTCGGGCAAAATCAGCCCCAGCATTTT | CASSFGQNQPQHF | TRBJ1-5 | - | - | TRBV5-4
TGTGCCAGCAGTTTCAACAAAAACATTCAGTACTTC | CASSFNKNIQYF | TRBJ2-4 | - | - | TRBV12-3/TRBV12-4
TGCGCCAGCAGCTGGGACACCTACAATGAGCAGTTCTTC | CASSWDTYNEQFF | TRBJ2-1 | - | - | TRBV5-1
TGCGCCAGCAGGGGAGGACTAGCGGGCTCTAGCACAGATACGCAGTATTTT | CASRGGLAGSSTDTQYF | TRBJ2-3 | - | TRBD2 | TRBV10-1
TGTGCCAGGCCGGGCAGGGAGGATAGCAATCAGCCCCAGCATTTT | CARPGREDSNQPQHF | TRBJ1-5 | - | - | TRBV9
TGTGCCAGCAGCTCCAGGAACACCGGGGAGCTGTTTTTT | CASSSRNTGELFF | TRBJ2-2 | many | - | TRBV7-3
TGTGCCAGCAGCCAATCCAAGTCGGGGCCCTACGAGCAGTACTTC | CASSQSKSGPYEQYF | TRBJ2-7 | - | - | TRBV4-2
TGTGCCACCAGTGGGGGTAGTCCCTATGGCTACACCTTC | CATSGGSPYGYTF | TRBJ1-2 | few | - | TRBV24-1
TGTGCCAGCAGCCAAAGAGGGGGCGGGTCGAACACTGAAGCTTTCTTT | CASSQRGGGSNTEAFF | TRBJ1-1 | - | TRBD1 | TRBV3-1
TGTGCCAGCAGCCCCCCTACCACCTCTTCCTACGAGCAGTACTTC | CASSPPTTSSYEQYF | TRBJ2-7 | - | - | TRBV7-9
TGTGCCAGCAGCTTAGCCCTGACTAGCGGGGGGAGGGGGGATACGCAGTATTTT | CASSLALTSGGRGDTQYF | TRBJ2-3 | many | TRBD2 | TRBV7-2